The 31 T cell receptor beta chains reported below all come from one sample, sequenced in a study of blood T cell repertoires in COVID-19. Data came from immunoSEQ multiplex PCR; TCRdb stores just in-frame clones and leaves some out. Of 95,000 to 130,000 clones in the sample, 90% are singletons; the top ten hold 1.8%. The sequencing input was peripheral blood. The source of these receptors is a human donor with active COVID-19. The donor label of this sample is uncertain.

The chain couples TRBV6-6 to TRBJ1-5, with D unclear. CDR3 length: 16 residues. The ends were cut back, 6 bases at V and 5 bases at J, with 20 bases in the middle. Germline V lookup: CDR1 MNHNY, CDR2 SVGAGI (reference sequence). The CDR3 reads CASRDAHKGDYQPQHF. In nucleotides, the CDR3 is TGTGCCAGCAGAGACGCCCACAAAGGAGACTATCAGCCCCAGCATTTT.

V usage is TRBV11-2 and J usage is TRBJ1-2, with D unresolved. The CDR3 is 14 residues long. CDR1 is SGHAT and CDR2 is FQNNGV in the germline V gene. The germline V and J ends were trimmed by 1 base and 1 base, with 7 bases remaining between them. This CDR3 reads CASSLGHRNYGYTF. The CDR3 DNA follows: TGTGCCAGCAGCTTAGGACACCGTAACTATGGCTACACCTTC.

The gene calls are TRBV9 and TRBJ2-7; D perhaps matches TRBD2 (6 bases). The CDR3 is 14 residues long. Trimming removed 0 bases from V and 7 bases from J, with 14 bases in between. Germline V gene sequence: CDR1 SGDLS, CDR2 YYNGEE. CDR3 nucleotide sequence: TGTGCCAGCAGCGTAGCGTCCGGGGCGGGGGAGCAGTACTTC. Protein sequence: CASSVASGAGEQYF.

The gene calls are TRBV2 and TRBJ2-3; unclear D gene. Germline V lookup: CDR1 SNHLY, CDR2 FYNNEI. The CDR3 runs to 16 residues. V was shortened by 2 bases and J by 3 bases, with 15 bases between the two germline ends. This chain's CDR3 is CASSESGVVATDTQYF. The CDR3 DNA sequence: TGTGCCAGCAGTGAATCGGGTGTTGTCGCTACAGATACGCAGTATTTT.

The V and J genes are TRBV4-3 and TRBJ1-4; TRBD1 is a possible D gene (5 bases). Germline V gene data show CDR1 as LGHNA and CDR2 as YSLEER. The CDR3 extends over 14 amino acids. The V gene lost 7 bases and the J gene lost 7 bases, with 16 bases spanning the gap. This CDR3 is CASKRGGESEKLFF. The CDR3 nucleotides are TGCGCCAGCAAACGGGGCGGGGAATCTGAAAAACTGTTTTTT.

The chain carries TRBV19 and TRBJ1-2; D is undetermined. The CDR3 extends over 16 amino acids. Germline V CDR1 and CDR2: LNHDA, SQIVND (reference sequence). V was pared by 3 bases and J by 10 bases, with 24 bases between. CDR3 in DNA: TGTGCCAGTAGTATTGGTTTCGTGACCGGTTCTAGACTCTACACCTTC. Encoded protein: CASSIGFVTGSRLYTF.

The chain recombines TRBV7-9 with TRBJ1-5; no definite D call. Between the trimmed V and J ends, which lost 1 base and 4 bases, there was a span of 8 bases. Germline V lookup: CDR1 SEHNR, CDR2 FQNEAQ (reference sequence). The CDR3 is made up of 14 amino acids. The DNA for the CDR3 is TGTGCCAGCAGCTTAGGCCCCAGTAATCAGCCCCAGCATTTT. Its protein product is CASSLGPSNQPQHF.

This clone was recorded once. The chain combines TRBV28 with TRBJ1-3; no firm D call. V lost 2 bases, J lost 0 bases, and 8 bases lay in between. The CDR3 runs to 15 residues. CDR1 and CDR2 from the germline V gene are MDHEN and SYDVKM. The CDR3 is CASSLMKSSGNTIYF. The CDR3 nucleotides read TGTGCCAGCAGTTTAATGAAGAGCTCTGGAAACACCATATATTTT.

The chain combines TRBV4-3 with TRBJ1-1; 7 bases fit TRBD1. J lost 6 bases, V lost 1 base, and 5 bases had no gene match. This CDR3 region has 14 residues. CDR1 and CDR2 (germline): LGHNA, YSLEER. As DNA, the CDR3 is TGCGCCAGCAGCCAAGTCCAGGGGGTAGCTGAAGCTTTCTTT. Translating gives CASSQVQGVAEAFF.

The chain uses TRBV4-3 and TRBJ1-4; 10 bases align to TRBD1. The CDR3 length is 15 residues. The trim removed 4 bases at V and 7 bases at J, leaving 6 bases unmatched. The germline V gene has CDR1 LGHNA and CDR2 YSLEER. CDR3 nucleotide sequence: TGCGCCAGCAGCCCCCGGACAGGGGGAGGTGAAAAACTGTTTTTT. This codes for CASSPRTGGGEKLFF.

The rearrangement uses TRBV5-4 and TRBJ2-7, with D possibly TRBD1 on 6 matching bases. Trimming cost V 0 bases and J 5 bases, with 15 bases left between them. CDR1 SGHNT and CDR2 YYREEE come from the germline V gene (reference sequence). The CDR3 covers 15 residues. This CDR3 reads CASSLESTGFNEQYF. CDR3 DNA sequence: TGTGCCAGCAGCTTGGAGTCTACAGGGTTCAACGAGCAGTACTTC.

The chain employs TRBV7-2 and TRBJ2-3; 9 bases fit TRBD2. Germline CDR1 SGHTA, CDR2 FQGNSA. V lost 1 base, J lost 2 bases, and 13 bases stayed unmatched. The CDR3 has 19 amino acids. In DNA, the CDR3 is TGTGCCAGCAGCTTAGAACCCAGACTAGCGGCAAACCACACAGATACGCAGTATTTT. Amino acids: CASSLEPRLAANHTDTQYF.

The J gene is TRBJ1-2, the V gene TRBV19; D is possibly TRBD1 (6 bases). The CDR3 loop spans 13 amino acids. Trimming pared 7 bases from V and 4 bases from J, leaving 13 bases between. The germline V gene encodes CDR1 LNHDA and CDR2 SQIVND (reference sequence). The CDR3 DNA reads as TGTGCCAGTACGGACAGTGGATTCTATGGCTACACCTTC. Its translation: CASTDSGFYGYTF. Full variable domain (outside the CDR3, taken from reference TRBV19 and TRBJ1-2): DGGITQSPKYLFRKEGQNVTLSCEQNLNHDAMYWYRQDPGQGLRLIYYSQIVNDFQKGDIAEGYSVSREKKESFPLTVTSAQKNPTAFYLCASTDSGFYGYTFGSGTRLTVV.

The chain links TRBV9 to TRBJ2-7, with 9 positions matching TRBD1. Looked up from germline, CDR1 is SGDLS and CDR2 is YYNGEE. The V gene end was trimmed by 4 bases and the J gene end by 7 bases; junction bases not matched to a gene: 9. The CDR3 totals 14 residues. The DNA of the CDR3 is TGTGCCAGCAGCCCTGACAGGGGGTGGGGTGAGCAGTACTTC. Protein sequence: CASSPDRGWGEQYF.

This chain links TRBV11-2 with TRBJ2-1; TRBD1 matches at 7 bases. The CDR3 loop spans 14 amino acids. Germline CDR1 SGHAT, CDR2 FQNNGV. After removal of 0 bases from V and 9 bases from J, the junction contained 5 bases not matched to a gene. CDR3 in DNA: TGTGCCAGCAGCTTAGAGAGGGGGCGAGCTGAGCAGTTCTTC. This translates into CASSLERGRAEQFF.

This clone was found once. The chain joins TRBV5-5 to TRBJ1-2; D possibly corresponds to TRBD1 (5 bases). V dropped 0 bases and J dropped 1 base, with 7 bases sitting between them. This CDR3 spans 14 amino acids. Germline V gene data show CDR1 as SGHKS and CDR2 as YYEKEE (reference sequence). This chain's CDR3 is CASSLGQINYGYTF. The CDR3 DNA sequence: TGTGCCAGCAGCTTGGGACAGATTAACTATGGCTACACCTTC.

The rearrangement uses TRBV7-2 and TRBJ2-1; D possibly corresponds to TRBD2 (7 bases). Germline V lookup: CDR1 SGHTA, CDR2 FQGNSA. The CDR3 spans 16 residues. The germline V and J ends were trimmed by 5 bases and 0 bases, with 14 bases remaining between them. CDR3 region: CASSPPRGASYNEQFF. CDR3 bases: TGTGCCAGCAGCCCGCCACGGGGGGCCTCCTACAATGAGCAGTTCTTC.

This rearrangement joins TRBV7-3 to TRBJ2-3; 8 bases are a match to TRBD2. Germline CDR1 and CDR2: SGHTA and FQGTGA. The CDR3 spans 15 residues. J was trimmed by 2 bases and V by 5 bases; bases with no gene match: 6. This CDR3 reads CASSHRGGTTDTQYF. The CDR3 DNA reads as TGTGCCAGCAGCCATCGCGGGGGGACCACAGATACGCAGTATTTT.

The chain recombines TRBV28 with TRBJ2-1; tentative D call: TRBD1 (5 bases). V was trimmed by 5 bases and J by 10 bases, leaving 6 bases between them. The CDR3 has 10 residues. Germline V gives CDR1 MDHEN, CDR2 SYDVKM. In DNA, the CDR3 is TGTGCCAGCAGTCACAGGGAGCAGTTCTTC. This gives the protein CASSHREQFF.

The V and J genes are TRBV5-5 and TRBJ2-1; 9 bases are a match to TRBD1. The CDR3 length is 14 residues. Germline-derived CDR1 and CDR2 are SGHKS and YYEKEE (reference sequence). J was trimmed by 8 bases and V by 4 bases; bases with no gene match: 7. This chain's CDR3 is CASSQFGTGYEQFF. The CDR3 DNA sequence: TGTGCCAGCAGCCAATTCGGGACAGGGTATGAGCAGTTCTTC.

There are a few counts of this clone. The chain uses TRBV9 and TRBJ2-6, with D unclear. Germline CDR1 SGDLS, CDR2 YYNGEE. Deletions cut 2 bases from V and 3 bases from J, with 3 bases between. The CDR3 length is 13 residues. The CDR3 spells CASSVFGANVLTF. CDR3 DNA sequence: TGTGCCAGCAGCGTCTTTGGGGCCAACGTCCTGACTTTC.

The rearrangement joins TRBV24-1 to TRBJ2-3; possible D gene TRBD2, 7 bases. The germline CDR1 and CDR2 sequences are KGHDR and SFDVKD. This CDR3 has 17 amino acids. V was trimmed by 2 bases and J by 5 bases, leaving 19 bases between them. CDR3 bases: TGTGCCACCAGTGATTCCGGGGGGCCAGCATTTAGAGATACGCAGTATTTT. Translation: CATSDSGGPAFRDTQYF.

The chain couples TRBV7-8 to TRBJ2-1; 11 positions agree with TRBD2. Per germline, CDR1 SGHVS and CDR2 FQNEAQ. The J segment lost 4 bases and the V segment lost 7 bases, leaving 6 bases of the junction unmatched. CDR3 length: 15 amino acids. CDR3 in amino acids: CASKIAGGKYNEQFF. CDR3 bases: TGTGCCAGCAAAATAGCGGGGGGGAAATACAATGAGCAGTTCTTC.

V gene TRBV9 combines with J gene TRBJ2-7, with 9 positions matching TRBD1. V lost 7 bases and J lost 3; bases outside the gene matches: 11. Germline V gene data show CDR1 as SGDLS and CDR2 as YYNGEE. The CDR3 runs to 15 residues. The CDR3 DNA reads TGTGCCAGCTCGGTCTCGGGACAGGGTCTCTACGAGCAGTACTTC. Translation: CASSVSGQGLYEQYF. Full variable domain (missing parts from reference TRBV9 and TRBJ2-7): DSGVTQTPKHLITATGQRVTLRCSPRSGDLSVYWYQQSLDQGLQFLIQYYNGEERAKGNILERFSAQQFPDLHSELNLSSLELGDSALYFCASSVSGQGLYEQYFGPGTRLTVT.

The chain couples TRBV6-6 to TRBJ1-2; D is uncertain. The ends were cut back, 6 bases at V and 1 base at J, with 15 bases in the middle. This CDR3 is built from 15 residues. CDR1 is MNHNY, CDR2 SVGAGI, per germline (reference sequence). The CDR3 here is CASRTAKGVNYGYTF. DNA of the CDR3: TGTGCCAGCAGGACTGCAAAAGGAGTTAACTATGGCTACACCTTC.

At least ten counts were recorded for this clone. The V call is TRBV19, the J call TRBJ2-2; 8 positions agree with TRBD1. The CDR3 runs 16 residues. V lost 6 bases to trimming and J lost 1 base; unmatched junction nucleotides: 7. Per germline, CDR1 LNHDA and CDR2 SQIVND (reference sequence). The CDR3 region has the DNA TGTGCCAGTAGCCGAGGACAGGGCCTGAACACCGGGGAGCTGTTTTTT. It yields the protein CASSRGQGLNTGELFF.

In this sample, this clone turned up once. This chain links TRBV18 with TRBJ1-2, with 8 bases matching TRBD1. The germline gives CDR1 KGHSH, CDR2 LQKENI. V shed 6 bases, J shed 6 bases, and the junction held 6 bases outside the gene matches. The CDR3 loop spans 13 amino acids. CDR3 bases: TGTGCCAGCTCCCCGGACAGGGTGAATGGCTACACCTTC. Amino acids: CASSPDRVNGYTF.

Only one count was recorded for this clone. This chain connects TRBV2 to TRBJ2-7; 8 nucleotides line up with TRBD1. From germline, CDR1 is SNHLY and CDR2 FYNNEI. The CDR3 spans 15 residues. With V trimmed by 5 bases and J by 3 bases, 9 bases remained unmatched. CDR3 bases: TGTGCCAGCAGTTCTCAGGGGGCGGTTTTCTACGAGCAGTACTTC. This encodes CASSSQGAVFYEQYF.

The rearrangement links TRBV29-1 to TRBJ2-5; TRBD1 is a possible D gene (6 bases). Trimming cost V 6 bases and J 5 bases, with 10 bases left between them. The CDR3 loop spans 11 amino acids. Germline assignment: CDR1 SQVTM and CDR2 ANQGSEA. DNA of the CDR3: TGCAGCGTACCTAGGGGGGAGACCCAGTACTTC. Translating it yields CSVPRGETQYF.

The chain combines TRBV25-1 with TRBJ1-2, with 7 bases lining up with TRBD1. The germline gives CDR1 MGHDK, CDR2 SYGVNS. This CDR3 region has 14 residues. V dropped 4 bases and J dropped 5; count of bases not matched to a gene: 7. The CDR3 region has the DNA TGTGCCAGCAGTGGGTCGGGACAGTCTTATGGCTACACCTTC. Its protein product is CASSGSGQSYGYTF.

The V and J genes are TRBV6-5 and TRBJ2-2; D possibly corresponds to TRBD1 (6 bases). Germline CDR1 reads MNHEY; CDR2 reads SVGAGI. The CDR3 is 15 amino acids. V lost 5 bases, J lost 1 base, and 11 bases lay in between. The CDR3 sequence: CASSPGTLNTGELFF. CDR3 nucleotide sequence: TGTGCCAGCAGTCCCGGGACACTGAACACCGGGGAGCTGTTTTTT.